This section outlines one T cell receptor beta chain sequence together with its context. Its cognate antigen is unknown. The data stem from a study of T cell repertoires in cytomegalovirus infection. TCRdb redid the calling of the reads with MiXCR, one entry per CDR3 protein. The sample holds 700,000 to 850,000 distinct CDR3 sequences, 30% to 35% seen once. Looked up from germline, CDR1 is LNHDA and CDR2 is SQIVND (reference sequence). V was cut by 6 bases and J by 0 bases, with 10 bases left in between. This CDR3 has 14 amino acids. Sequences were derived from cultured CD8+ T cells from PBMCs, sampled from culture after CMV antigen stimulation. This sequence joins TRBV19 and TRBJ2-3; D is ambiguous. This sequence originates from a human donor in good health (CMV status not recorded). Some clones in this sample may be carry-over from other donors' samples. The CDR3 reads CASSSLLSTDTQYF. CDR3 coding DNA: TGTGCCAGTAGCTCCTTACTGAGCACAGATACGCAGTATTTT.